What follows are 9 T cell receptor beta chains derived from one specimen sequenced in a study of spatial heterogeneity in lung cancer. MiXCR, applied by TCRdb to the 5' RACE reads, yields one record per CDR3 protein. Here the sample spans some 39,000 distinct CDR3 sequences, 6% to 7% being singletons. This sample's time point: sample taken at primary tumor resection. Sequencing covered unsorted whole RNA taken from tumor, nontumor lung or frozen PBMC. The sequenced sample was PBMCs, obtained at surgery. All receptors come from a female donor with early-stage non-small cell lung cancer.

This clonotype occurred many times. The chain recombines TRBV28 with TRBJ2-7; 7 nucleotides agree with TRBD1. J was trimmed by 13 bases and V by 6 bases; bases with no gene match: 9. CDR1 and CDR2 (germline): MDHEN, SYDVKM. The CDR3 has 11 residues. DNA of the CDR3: TGTGCCAGCAGGTTCGGGACAGTAATTTACTTC. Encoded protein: CASRFGTVIYF.

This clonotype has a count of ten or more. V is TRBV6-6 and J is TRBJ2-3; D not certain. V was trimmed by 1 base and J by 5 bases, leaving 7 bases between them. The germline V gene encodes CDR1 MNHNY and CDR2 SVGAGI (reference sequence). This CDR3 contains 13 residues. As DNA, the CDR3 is TGTGCCAGCAGTTACTTTGAAGGAGATACGCAGTATTTT. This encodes CASSYFEGDTQYF.

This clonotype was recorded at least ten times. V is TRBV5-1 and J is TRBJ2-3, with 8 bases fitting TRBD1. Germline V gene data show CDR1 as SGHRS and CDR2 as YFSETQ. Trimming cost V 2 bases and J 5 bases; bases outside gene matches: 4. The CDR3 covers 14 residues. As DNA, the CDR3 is TGCGCCAGCAGCTTTCAGGGGGCTGGAGATACGCAGTATTTT. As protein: CASSFQGAGDTQYF.

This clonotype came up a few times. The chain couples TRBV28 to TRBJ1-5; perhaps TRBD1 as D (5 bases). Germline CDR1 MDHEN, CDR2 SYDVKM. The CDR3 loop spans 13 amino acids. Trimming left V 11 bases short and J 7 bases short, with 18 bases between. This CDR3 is CAGSWGRGQPQHF. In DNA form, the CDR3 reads TGTGCCGGTTCCTGGGGAAGGGGACAGCCCCAGCATTTT.

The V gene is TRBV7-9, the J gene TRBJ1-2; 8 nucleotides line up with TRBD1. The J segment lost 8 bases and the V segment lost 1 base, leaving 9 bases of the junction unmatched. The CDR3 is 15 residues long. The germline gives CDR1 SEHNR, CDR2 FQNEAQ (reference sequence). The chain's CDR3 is CASSLVAGGLAGYTF. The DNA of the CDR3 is TGTGCCAGCAGCTTAGTAGCAGGGGGCTTGGCGGGCTACACCTTC.

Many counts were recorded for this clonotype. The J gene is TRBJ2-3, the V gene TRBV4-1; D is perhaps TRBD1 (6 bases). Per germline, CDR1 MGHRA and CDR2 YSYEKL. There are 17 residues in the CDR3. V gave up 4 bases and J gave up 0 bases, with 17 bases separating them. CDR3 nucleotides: TGCGCCAGCAGCCTCAAGATGGGACAAGCTAGCACAGATACGCAGTATTTT. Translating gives CASSLKMGQASTDTQYF.

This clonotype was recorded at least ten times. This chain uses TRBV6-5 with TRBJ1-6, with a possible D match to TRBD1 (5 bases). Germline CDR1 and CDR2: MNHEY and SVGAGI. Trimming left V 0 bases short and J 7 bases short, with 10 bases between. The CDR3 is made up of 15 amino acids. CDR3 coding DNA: TGTGCCAGCAGTTACTCTACTAGGGGCAATTCACCCCTCCACTTT. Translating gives CASSYSTRGNSPLHF.

CDR3: CASSAQVHNEQFF. CDR3 in DNA: TGTGCCAGCAGCGCTCAGGTCCACAATGAGCAGTTCTTC. The rearrangement uses TRBV9 and TRBJ2-1; D gene unclear. The CDR3 consists of 13 residues. Germline-derived CDR1 and CDR2 are SGDLS and YYNGEE. Between the trimmed V and J ends, which lost 3 bases and 5 bases, there was a span of 9 bases.

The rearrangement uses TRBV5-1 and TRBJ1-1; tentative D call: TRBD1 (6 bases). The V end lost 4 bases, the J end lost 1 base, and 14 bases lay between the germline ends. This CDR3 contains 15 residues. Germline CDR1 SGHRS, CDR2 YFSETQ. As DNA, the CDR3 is TGCGCCAGCAGCCTCTGGGTGGGGGCGAACACTGAAGCTTTCTTT. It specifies CASSLWVGANTEAFF.